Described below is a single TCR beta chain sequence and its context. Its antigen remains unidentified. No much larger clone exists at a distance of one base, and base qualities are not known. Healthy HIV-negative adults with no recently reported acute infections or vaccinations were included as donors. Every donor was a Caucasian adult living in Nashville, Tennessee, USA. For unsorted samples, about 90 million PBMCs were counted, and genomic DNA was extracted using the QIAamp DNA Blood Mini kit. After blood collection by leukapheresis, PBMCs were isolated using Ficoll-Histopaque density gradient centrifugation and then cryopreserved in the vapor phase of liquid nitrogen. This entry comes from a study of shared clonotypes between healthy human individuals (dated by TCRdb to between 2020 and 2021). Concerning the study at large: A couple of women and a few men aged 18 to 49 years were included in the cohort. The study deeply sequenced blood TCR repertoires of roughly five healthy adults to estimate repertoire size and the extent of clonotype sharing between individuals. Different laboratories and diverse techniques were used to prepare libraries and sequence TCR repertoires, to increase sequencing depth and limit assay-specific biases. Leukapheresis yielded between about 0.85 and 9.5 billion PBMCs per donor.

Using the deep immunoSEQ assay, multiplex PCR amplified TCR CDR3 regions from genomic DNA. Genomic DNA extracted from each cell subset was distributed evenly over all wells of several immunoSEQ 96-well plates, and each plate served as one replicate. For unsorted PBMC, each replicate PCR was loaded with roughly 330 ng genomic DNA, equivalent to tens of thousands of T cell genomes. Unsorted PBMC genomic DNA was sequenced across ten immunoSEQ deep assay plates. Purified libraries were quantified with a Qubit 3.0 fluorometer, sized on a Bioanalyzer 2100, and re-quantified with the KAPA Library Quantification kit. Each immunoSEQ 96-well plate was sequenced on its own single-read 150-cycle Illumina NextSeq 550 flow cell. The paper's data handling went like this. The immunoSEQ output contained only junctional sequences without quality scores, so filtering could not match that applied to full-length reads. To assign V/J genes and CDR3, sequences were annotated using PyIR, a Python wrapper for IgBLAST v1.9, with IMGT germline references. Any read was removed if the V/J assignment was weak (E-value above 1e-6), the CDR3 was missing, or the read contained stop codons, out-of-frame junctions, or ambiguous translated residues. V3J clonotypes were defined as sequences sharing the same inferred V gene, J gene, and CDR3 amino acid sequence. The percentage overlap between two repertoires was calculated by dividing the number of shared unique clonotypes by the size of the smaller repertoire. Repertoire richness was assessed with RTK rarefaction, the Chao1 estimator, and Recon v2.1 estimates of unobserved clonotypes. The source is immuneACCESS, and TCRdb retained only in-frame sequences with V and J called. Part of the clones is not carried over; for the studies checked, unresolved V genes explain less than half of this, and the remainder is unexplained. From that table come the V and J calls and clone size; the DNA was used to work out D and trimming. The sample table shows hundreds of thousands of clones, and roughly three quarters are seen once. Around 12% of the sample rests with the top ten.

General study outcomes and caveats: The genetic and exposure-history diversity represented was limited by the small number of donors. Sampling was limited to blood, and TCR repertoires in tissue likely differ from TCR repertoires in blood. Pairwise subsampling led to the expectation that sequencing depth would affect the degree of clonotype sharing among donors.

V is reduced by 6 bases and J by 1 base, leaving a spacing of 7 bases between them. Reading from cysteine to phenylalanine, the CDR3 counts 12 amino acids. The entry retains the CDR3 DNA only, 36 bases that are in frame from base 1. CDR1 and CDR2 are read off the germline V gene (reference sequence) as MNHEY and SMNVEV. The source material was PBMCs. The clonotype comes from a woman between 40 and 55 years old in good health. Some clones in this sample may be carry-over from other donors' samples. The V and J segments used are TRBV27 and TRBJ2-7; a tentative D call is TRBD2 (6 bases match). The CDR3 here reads CASRGLSYEQYF. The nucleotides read TGTGCCAGCAGGGGACTGTCCTACGAGCAGTACTTC.